This T cell receptor beta chain was captured in a study of CD8+CD57+ T cells in acquired aplastic anemia. Study-wide context: DNA from sorted CD4+ and CD8+ cells averaged around 3.5 ug. General observations from the study: Between the patient and control groups, CD8+ Simpson's diversity did not differ significantly.

On this clonotype: Its antigen is not identified.

Genomic DNA was employed as the template in profiling TCR beta VDJ and CDR3. TCRdb processed the reads anew with MiXCR; each CDR3 protein has one entry. The data contain 120,000 or so distinct CDR3 sequences, nearly 40% of them seen just once; the ten biggest clones take up around 2.7%. Sequencing involved patients with CD8+CD57+ cell expansion previously shown by flow cytometry. The specimen was sorted CD4+, CD8+, or CD8+CD57+ T cells (not recorded which) from PBMCs. The origin of this receptor is a human donor with aplastic anemia.

CDR3 residues: CASSPGLVDDPPLHF. In DNA form, the CDR3 reads TGCGCCAGCAGCCCCGGACTTGTTGACGATCCACCCCTCCACTTT. The rearrangement links TRBV5-1 to TRBJ1-6; no reliable D call. V lost 4 bases to trimming and J lost 11 bases, with 19 bases between them. The V gene's germline CDR1 is SGHRS and CDR2 YFSETQ. CDR3 length equals 15 residues. Complete variable domain (other parts from reference TRBV5-1 and TRBJ1-6): KAGVTQTPRYLIKTRGQQVTLSCSPISGHRSVSWYQQTPGQGLQFLFEYFSETQRNKGNFPGRFSGRQFSNSRSEMNVSTLELGDSALYLCASSPGLVDDPPLHFGNGTRLTVT.